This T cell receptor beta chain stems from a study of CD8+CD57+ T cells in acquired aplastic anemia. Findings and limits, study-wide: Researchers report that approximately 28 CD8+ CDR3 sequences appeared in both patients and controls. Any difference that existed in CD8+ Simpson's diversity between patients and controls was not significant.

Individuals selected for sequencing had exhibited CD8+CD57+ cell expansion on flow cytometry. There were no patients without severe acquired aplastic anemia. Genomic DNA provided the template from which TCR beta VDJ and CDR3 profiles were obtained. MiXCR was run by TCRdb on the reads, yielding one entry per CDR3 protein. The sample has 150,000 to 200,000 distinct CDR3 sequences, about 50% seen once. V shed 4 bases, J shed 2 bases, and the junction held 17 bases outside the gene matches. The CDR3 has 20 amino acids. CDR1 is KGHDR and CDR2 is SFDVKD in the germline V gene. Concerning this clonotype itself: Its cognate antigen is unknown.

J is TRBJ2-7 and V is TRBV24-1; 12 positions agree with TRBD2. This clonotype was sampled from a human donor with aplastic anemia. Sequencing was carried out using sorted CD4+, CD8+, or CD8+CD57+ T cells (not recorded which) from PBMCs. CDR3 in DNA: TGTGCCACCAGTGACACTCAGGACACCGGGACTAGCGGGTCGCCCTACGAGCAGTACTTC. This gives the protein CATSDTQDTGTSGSPYEQYF.